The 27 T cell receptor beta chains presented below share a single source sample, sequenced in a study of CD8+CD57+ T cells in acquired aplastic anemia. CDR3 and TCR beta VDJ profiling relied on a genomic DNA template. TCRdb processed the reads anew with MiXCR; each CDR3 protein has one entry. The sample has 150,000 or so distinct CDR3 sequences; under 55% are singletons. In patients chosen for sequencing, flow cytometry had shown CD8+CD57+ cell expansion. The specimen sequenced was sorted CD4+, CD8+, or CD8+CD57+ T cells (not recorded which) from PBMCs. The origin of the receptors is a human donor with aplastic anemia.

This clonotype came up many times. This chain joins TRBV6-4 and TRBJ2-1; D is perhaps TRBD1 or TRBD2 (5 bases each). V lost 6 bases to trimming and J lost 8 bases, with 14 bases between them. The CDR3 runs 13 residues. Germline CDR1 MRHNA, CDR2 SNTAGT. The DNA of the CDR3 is TGTGCCAGCAGCATCGGGGCGGACGATGAGCAGTTCTTC. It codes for CASSIGADDEQFF.

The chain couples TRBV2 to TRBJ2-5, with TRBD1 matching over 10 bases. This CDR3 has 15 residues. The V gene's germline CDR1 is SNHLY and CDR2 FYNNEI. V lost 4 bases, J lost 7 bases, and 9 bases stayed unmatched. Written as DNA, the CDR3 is TGTGCCAGCAGTGTTGCCGGGACAGGGGAAGGGACCCAGTACTTC. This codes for CASSVAGTGEGTQYF.

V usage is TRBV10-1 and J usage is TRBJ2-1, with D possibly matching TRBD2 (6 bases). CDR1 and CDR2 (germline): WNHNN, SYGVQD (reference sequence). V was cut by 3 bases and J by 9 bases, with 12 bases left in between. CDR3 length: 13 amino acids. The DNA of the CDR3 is TGCGCCAGCAGTGAAAGGGAGGCGGGTGAGCAGTTCTTC. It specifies CASSEREAGEQFF.

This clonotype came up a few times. Here the CDR3 reads CASSFSGASYEQYF. DNA of the CDR3: TGTGCCAGCAGCTTTTCAGGGGCATCCTACGAGCAGTACTTC. The chain uses TRBV11-2 and TRBJ2-7; maybe TRBD1 (6 bases). Trimming removed 3 bases at V and 1 base at J, with 10 bases between. From germline, CDR1 is SGHAT and CDR2 FQNNGV. CDR3 length: 14 residues. The complete variable domain, with remaining parts taken from reference TRBV11-2 and TRBJ2-7, reads EAGVAQSPRYKIIEKRQSVAFWCNPISGHATLYWYQQILGQGPKLLIQFQNNGVVDDSQLPKDRFSAERLKGVDSTLKIQPAKLEDSAVYLCASSFSGASYEQYFGPGTRLTVT.

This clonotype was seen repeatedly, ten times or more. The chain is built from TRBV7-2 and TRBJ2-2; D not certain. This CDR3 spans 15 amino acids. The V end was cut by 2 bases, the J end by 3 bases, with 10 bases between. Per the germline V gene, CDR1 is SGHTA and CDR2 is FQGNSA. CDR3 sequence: CASSLTTHHTGELFF. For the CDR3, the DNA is TGTGCCAGCAGCTTAACGACACATCACACCGGGGAGCTGTTTTTT. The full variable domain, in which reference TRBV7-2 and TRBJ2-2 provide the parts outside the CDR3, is GAGVSQSPSNKVTEKGKDVELRCDPISGHTALYWYRQSLGQGLEFLIYFQGNSAPDKSGLPSDRFSAERTGGSVSTLTIQRTQQEDSAVYLCASSLTTHHTGELFFGEGSRLTVL.

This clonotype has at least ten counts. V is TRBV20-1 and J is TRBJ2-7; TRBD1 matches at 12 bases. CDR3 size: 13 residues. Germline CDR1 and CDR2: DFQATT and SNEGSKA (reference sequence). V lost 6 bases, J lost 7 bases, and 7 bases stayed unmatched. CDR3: CSAKGQGAGEQYF. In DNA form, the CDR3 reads TGCAGTGCCAAGGGACAGGGGGCGGGAGAGCAGTACTTC.

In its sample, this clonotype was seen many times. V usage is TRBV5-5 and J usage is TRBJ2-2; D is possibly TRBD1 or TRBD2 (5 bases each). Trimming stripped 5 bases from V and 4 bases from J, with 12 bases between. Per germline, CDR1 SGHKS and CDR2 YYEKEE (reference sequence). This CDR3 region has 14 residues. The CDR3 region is CASRQGTVTGELFF. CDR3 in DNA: TGTGCCAGCAGGCAAGGGACGGTCACCGGGGAGCTGTTTTTT.

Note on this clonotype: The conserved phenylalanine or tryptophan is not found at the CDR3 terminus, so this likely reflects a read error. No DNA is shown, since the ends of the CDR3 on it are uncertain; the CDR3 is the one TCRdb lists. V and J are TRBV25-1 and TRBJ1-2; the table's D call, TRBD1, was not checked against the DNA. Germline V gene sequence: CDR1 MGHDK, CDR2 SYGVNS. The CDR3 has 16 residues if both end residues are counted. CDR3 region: CASRGGGGLANYGCTS.

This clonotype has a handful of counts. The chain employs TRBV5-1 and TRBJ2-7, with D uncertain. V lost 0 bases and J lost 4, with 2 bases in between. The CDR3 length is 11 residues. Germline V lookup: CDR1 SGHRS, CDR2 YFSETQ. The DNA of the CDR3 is TGCGCCAGCAGCTTGGATTACGAGCAGTACTTC. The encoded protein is CASSLDYEQYF.

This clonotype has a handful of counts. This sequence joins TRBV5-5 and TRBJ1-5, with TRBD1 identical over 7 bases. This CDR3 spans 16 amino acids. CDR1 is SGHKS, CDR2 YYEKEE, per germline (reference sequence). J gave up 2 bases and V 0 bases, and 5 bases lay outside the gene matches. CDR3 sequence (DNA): TGTGCCAGCAGCTTGGGGACAGGCGGGGGCAATCAGCCCCAGCATTTT. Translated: CASSLGTGGGNQPQHF.

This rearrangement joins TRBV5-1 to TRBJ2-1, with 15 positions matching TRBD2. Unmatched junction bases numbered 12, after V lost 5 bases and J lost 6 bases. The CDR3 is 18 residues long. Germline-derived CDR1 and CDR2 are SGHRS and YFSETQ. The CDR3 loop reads CASSFSPGGLAGGNEQFF. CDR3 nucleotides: TGCGCCAGCAGTTTTTCCCCAGGGGGACTAGCGGGAGGCAATGAGCAGTTCTTC.

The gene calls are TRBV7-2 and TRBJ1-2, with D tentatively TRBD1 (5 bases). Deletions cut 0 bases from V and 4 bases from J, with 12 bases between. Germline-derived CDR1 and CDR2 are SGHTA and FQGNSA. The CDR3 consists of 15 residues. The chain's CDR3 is CASSLAVGPVYGYTF. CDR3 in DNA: TGTGCCAGCAGCTTAGCGGTGGGGCCTGTCTATGGCTACACCTTC.

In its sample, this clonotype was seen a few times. This CDR3 is CASSSPGVGETQYF. The CDR3 DNA is TGTGCCAGCAGTTCCCCGGGGGTTGGGGAGACCCAGTACTTC. This rearrangement joins TRBV27 to TRBJ2-5, with TRBD2 as a possible D gene (6 bases). Trimming cost V 4 bases and J 5 bases, with 14 bases left between them. CDR3 length: 14 residues. CDR1 MNHEY and CDR2 SMNVEV come from the germline V gene (reference sequence).

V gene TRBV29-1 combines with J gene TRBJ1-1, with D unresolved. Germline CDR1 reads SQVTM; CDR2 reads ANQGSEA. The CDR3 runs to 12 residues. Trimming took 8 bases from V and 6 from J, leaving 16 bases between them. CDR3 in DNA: TGCAGCACCCTTAACGACGGACCTGAAGCTTTCTTT. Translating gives CSTLNDGPEAFF.

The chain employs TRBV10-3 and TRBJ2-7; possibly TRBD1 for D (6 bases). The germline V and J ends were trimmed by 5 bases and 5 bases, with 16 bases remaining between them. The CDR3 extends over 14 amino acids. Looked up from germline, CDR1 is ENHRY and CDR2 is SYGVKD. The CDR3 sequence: CAISSQGKVNEQYF. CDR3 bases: TGTGCCATCAGTTCACAGGGTAAGGTCAACGAGCAGTACTTC.

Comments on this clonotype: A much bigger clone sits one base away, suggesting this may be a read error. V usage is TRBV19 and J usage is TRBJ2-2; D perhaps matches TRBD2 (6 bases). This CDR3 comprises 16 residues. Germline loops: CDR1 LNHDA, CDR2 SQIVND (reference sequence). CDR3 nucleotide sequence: TGTGCCGGTAGACCCGGGGGACGGAGGAACACCGGGGAGCTGTTTTTT. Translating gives CAGRPGGRRNTGELFF.

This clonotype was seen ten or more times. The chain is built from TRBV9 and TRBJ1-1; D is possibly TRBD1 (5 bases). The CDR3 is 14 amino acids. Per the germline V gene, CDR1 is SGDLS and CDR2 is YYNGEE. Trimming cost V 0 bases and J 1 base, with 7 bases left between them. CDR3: CASSVGGWNTEAFF. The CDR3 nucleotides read TGTGCCAGCAGCGTAGGGGGGTGGAACACTGAAGCTTTCTTT.

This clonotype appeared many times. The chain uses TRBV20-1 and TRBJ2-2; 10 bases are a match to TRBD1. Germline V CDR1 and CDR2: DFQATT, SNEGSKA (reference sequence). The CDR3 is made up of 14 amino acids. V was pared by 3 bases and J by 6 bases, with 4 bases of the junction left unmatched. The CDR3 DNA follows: TGCAGTGCTAGTAGACAGGGGGCGTCCGGGGAGCTGTTTTTT. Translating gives CSASRQGASGELFF.

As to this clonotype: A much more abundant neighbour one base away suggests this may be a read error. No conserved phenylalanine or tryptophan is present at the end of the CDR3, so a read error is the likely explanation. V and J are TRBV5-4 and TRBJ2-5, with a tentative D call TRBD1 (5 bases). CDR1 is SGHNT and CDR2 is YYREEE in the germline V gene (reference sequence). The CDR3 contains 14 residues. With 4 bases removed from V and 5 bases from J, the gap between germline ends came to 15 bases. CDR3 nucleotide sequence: TGTGCCAGCAGCCTTCCAGGGCTCGGGGAGACCCAGTACTCC. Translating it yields CASSLPGLGETQYS.

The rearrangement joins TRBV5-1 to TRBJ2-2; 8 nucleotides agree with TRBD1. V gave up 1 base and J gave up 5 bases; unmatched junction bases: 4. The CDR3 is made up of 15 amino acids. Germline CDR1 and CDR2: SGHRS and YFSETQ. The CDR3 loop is CASSLSRDRTGELFF. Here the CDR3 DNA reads TGCGCCAGCAGCTTGTCCCGGGACAGGACCGGGGAGCTGTTTTTT.

The CDR3 reads CASSLSSGSWNEQFF. Written as DNA, the CDR3 is TGTGCCAGCAGCCTATCTAGCGGGAGTTGGAATGAGCAGTTCTTC. This sequence joins TRBV3-1 and TRBJ2-1; TRBD2 matches 10 bases. The germline CDR1 and CDR2 sequences are LGHDT and YNNKEL (reference sequence). The ends lost 4 bases at V and 7 bases at J; junction bases unmatched: 7. The CDR3 extends over 15 amino acids.

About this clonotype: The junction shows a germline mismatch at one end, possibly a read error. CDR3 region: CASSLTEQGTGGLFF. The CDR3 DNA reads TGTGCCAGCAGCCTCACCGAACAGGGAACCGGGGGGCTGTTTTTT. The rearrangement uses TRBV3-1 and TRBJ2-2; possibly TRBD1 or TRBD2 for D (6 bases each). This CDR3 is built from 15 residues. Germline V gene lookup returns CDR1 LGHDT and CDR2 YNNKEL (reference sequence).

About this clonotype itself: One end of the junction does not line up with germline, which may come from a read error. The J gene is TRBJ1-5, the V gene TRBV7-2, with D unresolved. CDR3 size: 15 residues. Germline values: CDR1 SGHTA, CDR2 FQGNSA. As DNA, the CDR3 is TGTGCCAACAGCCTCAGAGGGTTTAGCAATCAGCCCCAGCATTTT. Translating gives CANSLRGFSNQPQHF.

The CDR3 region has the DNA TGTGCCACCAGTGCTAGACCGCTCGCGACCCCATGGGGTGAGCAGTTCTTC. This encodes CATSARPLATPWGEQFF. The chain recombines TRBV24-1 with TRBJ2-1; D is undetermined. With 5 bases removed from V and 9 bases from J, the gap between germline ends came to 25 bases. There are 17 residues in the CDR3. In germline, CDR1 is KGHDR, CDR2 SFDVKD.

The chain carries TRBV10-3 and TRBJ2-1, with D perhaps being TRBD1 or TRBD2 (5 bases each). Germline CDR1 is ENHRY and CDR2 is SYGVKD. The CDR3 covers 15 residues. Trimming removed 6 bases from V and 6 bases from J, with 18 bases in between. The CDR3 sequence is CAIREVGESRNEQFF. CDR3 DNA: TGTGCCATCAGGGAAGTGGGGGAGAGCCGCAATGAGCAGTTCTTC.

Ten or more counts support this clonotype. The CDR3 DNA follows: TGTGCCAGCAGGAGATGGAGAAATGAGCAGTTCTTC. It codes for CASRRWRNEQFF. This chain joins TRBV6-1 and TRBJ2-1; D gene uncertain. V was trimmed by 6 bases and J by 7 bases, leaving 10 bases between them. This CDR3 spans 12 amino acids. Looked up from germline, CDR1 is MNHNS and CDR2 is SASEGT.

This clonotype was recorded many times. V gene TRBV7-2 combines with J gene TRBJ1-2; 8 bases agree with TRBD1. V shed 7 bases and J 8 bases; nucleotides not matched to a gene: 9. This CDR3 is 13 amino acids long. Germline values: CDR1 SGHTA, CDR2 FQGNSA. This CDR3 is CASTMDRVGGYTF. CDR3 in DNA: TGTGCCAGCACCATGGACAGGGTCGGGGGCTACACCTTC.